These 6 T cell receptor beta chains originate from one sample sequenced in a study of blood T cell repertoires in COVID-19. The method was immunoSEQ multiplex PCR; TCRdb's version includes in-frame clones alone and lacks a portion of them. Among over 35,000 clones, over 75% were seen once, and the ten largest hold 25% to 40%. Sequences were obtained from peripheral blood. The source of these receptors is an elderly woman with COVID-19, enrolled during active disease.

The chain carries TRBV19 and TRBJ1-1; D perhaps matches TRBD1 (5 bases). The CDR3 is 14 amino acids. CDR1 and CDR2 from the germline V gene are LNHDA and SQIVND (reference sequence). V shed 3 bases and J shed 0 bases, with 8 bases lying between them. CDR3 in amino acids: CASSIRTLNTEAFF. DNA of the CDR3: TGTGCCAGTAGTATCCGGACACTGAACACTGAAGCTTTCTTT.

This sequence joins TRBV7-8 and TRBJ1-5; possible D gene TRBD1, 5 bases. The germline V gene has CDR1 SGHVS and CDR2 FQNEAQ. The V and J ends lost 0 bases and 0 bases respectively, with 9 bases between them. CDR3 length: 16 residues. The CDR3 protein is CASSLAGDYSNQPQHF. The CDR3, as DNA: TGTGCCAGCAGCTTAGCCGGGGACTATAGCAATCAGCCCCAGCATTTT.

V is TRBV19 and J is TRBJ2-3; TRBD1 might be the D (6 bases). Germline lookup yields CDR1 LNHDA and CDR2 SQIVND (reference sequence). The length of the CDR3 is 15 residues. V dropped 6 bases and J dropped 1 base, with 14 bases sitting between them. CDR3 in DNA: TGTGCCAGTAGCCCCCAAGGGGGTCGCACAGATACGCAGTATTTT. Translation gives CASSPQGGRTDTQYF.

This rearrangement joins TRBV6-2 or TRBV6-3 to TRBJ2-1, with no clear D. Germline loops: CDR1 MNHEY, CDR2 SVGEGT. The CDR3 has 16 residues. V was trimmed by 0 bases and J by 0 bases, leaving 9 bases between them. The DNA for the CDR3 is TGTGCCAGCAGTTACTCGTCCCTGAGCTCCTACAATGAGCAGTTCTTC. This encodes CASSYSSLSSYNEQFF.

The chain has TRBV19 and TRBJ2-5; TRBD2 matches at 10 bases. The CDR3 is 16 amino acids. V gave up 4 bases and J gave up 7 bases; unmatched junction bases: 12. The germline gives CDR1 LNHDA, CDR2 SQIVND (reference sequence). The DNA for the CDR3 is TGTGCCAGTAGTAGCGCTAGCGGGAGCACGGGTCGGACCCAGTACTTC. This codes for CASSSASGSTGRTQYF.

The rearrangement uses TRBV7-3 and TRBJ2-2; 12 bases are a match to TRBD2. V lost 3 bases and J lost 6; bases outside the gene matches: 5. This CDR3 is 16 amino acids long. Germline CDR1 reads SGHTA; CDR2 reads FQGTGA. Here the CDR3 DNA reads TGTGCCAGCAGCTTCGGACTAGCGGGGTCTTCCGGGGAGCTGTTTTTT. It yields the protein CASSFGLAGSSGELFF.